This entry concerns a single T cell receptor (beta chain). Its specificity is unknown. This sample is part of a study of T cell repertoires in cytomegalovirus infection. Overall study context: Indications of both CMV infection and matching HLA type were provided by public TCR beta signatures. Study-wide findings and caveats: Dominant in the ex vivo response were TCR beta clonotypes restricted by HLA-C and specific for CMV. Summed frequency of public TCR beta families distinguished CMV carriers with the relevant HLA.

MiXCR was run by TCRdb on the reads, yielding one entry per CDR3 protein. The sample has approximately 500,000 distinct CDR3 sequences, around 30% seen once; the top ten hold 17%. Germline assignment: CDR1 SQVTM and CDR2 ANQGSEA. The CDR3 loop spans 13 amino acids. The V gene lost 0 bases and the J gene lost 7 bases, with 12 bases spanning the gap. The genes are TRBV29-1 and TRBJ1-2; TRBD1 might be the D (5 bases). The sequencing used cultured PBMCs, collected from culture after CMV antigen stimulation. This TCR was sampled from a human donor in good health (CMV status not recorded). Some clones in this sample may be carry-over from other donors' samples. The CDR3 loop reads CSVEERGLVGYTF. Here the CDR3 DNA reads TGCAGCGTTGAAGAGCGGGGACTTGTTGGCTACACCTTC.